This TCR beta chain was sequenced during a study of molecular identifiers for immune sequencing clone quantification. Study-level background: Replicate RNA came from 20,000 or 100,000 naive CD8 cells and was split five ways, and four parts were sequenced. Study-wide results and caveats: In cases of identical TCR molecules sharing a barcode, highly expanded clone sizes could be underestimated.

Bulk libraries came from a prior protocol with listed TCR primers. TCRdb ran MiXCR on the PCR reads and lists one entry per CDR3 protein. This table has approximately 320,000 distinct CDR3 sequences, 24% appearing once. As concerns this clonotype: The antigen is undetermined.

Trimming removed 2 bases at V and 4 bases at J, with 11 bases between. The CDR3 has 15 residues. What was sequenced was naive CD8+ T cells from blood, with Jurkat cell RNA spiked in. Subset reported: FACS-sorted CD8+CD4-CCR7+CD45RA+ naive T cells. V gene TRBV12-3 or TRBV12-4 combines with J gene TRBJ2-2, with D perhaps matching TRBD1 or TRBD2 (6 bases each). The sequence derives from a human donor in good health. Some libraries in this study had Jurkat cell RNA spiked in. The CDR3 here is CASSLWGAGTGELFF. The CDR3 DNA is TGTGCCAGCAGTTTATGGGGGGCAGGCACCGGGGAGCTGTTTTTT.